This TCR beta chain was captured by sequencing in a study of blood T cell repertoires in COVID-19. Turning to the study itself: Samples of COVID-19 (acute and convalescent) were obtained from the United States, Italy and Spain. T cells, B-cell-depleted T cells, or PBMCs supplied cDNA or gDNA.

Trimming cost V 6 bases and J 3 bases; bases outside gene matches: 8. The germline V gene has CDR1 SNHLY and CDR2 FYNNEI. This CDR3 is built from 16 residues. As handled by the study authors: By means of reference gene primer amplification, nucleated cell counts were estimated. Generated by immunoSEQ multiplex PCR, the TCRdb table keeps only in-frame clones and is missing some. The DNA was the basis for D and trimming; V, J and clone size are from that table. The sample has about 150,000 clones, around 85% seen once. The sequenced sample was peripheral blood. The sequence came from a woman in her 70s with acute or convalescent COVID-19. V is TRBV2 and J is TRBJ2-3, with 11 nucleotides matching TRBD1. CDR3 coding DNA: TGTGCCAGCAGGCCCCGGACAGGGGGCGCGACAGATACGCAGTATTTT. Translating gives CASRPRTGGATDTQYF. Full variable domain (outside the CDR3, taken from reference TRBV2 and TRBJ2-3): EPEVTQTPSHQVTQMGQEVILRCVPISNHLYFYWYRQILGQKVEFLVSFYNNEISEKSEIFDDQFSVERPDGSNFTLKIRSTKLEDSAMYFCASRPRTGGATDTQYFGPGTRLTVL.